This paragraph reports one TCR beta chain. The data were obtained in a study of blood T cell repertoires in COVID-19. The ends lost 6 bases at V and 4 bases at J; junction bases unmatched: 15. The CDR3 is 17 residues long. CDR1 LNHDA and CDR2 SQIVND come from the germline V gene (reference sequence). Using immunoSEQ multiplex PCR, the repertoire was profiled, and TCRdb retains in-frame clones only, with some absent. This sample has about 100,000 clones, with roughly nine tenths found just once. The receptor was derived from a man between 50 and 59 years old with active COVID-19. Sequenced input: peripheral blood. The gene calls are TRBV19 and TRBJ2-3; 8 bases align to TRBD2. The DNA for the CDR3 is TGTGCCAGTAGAGTCCATACTAGCGGAAGGGATGCAGATACGCAGTATTTT. This translates into CASRVHTSGRDADTQYF.